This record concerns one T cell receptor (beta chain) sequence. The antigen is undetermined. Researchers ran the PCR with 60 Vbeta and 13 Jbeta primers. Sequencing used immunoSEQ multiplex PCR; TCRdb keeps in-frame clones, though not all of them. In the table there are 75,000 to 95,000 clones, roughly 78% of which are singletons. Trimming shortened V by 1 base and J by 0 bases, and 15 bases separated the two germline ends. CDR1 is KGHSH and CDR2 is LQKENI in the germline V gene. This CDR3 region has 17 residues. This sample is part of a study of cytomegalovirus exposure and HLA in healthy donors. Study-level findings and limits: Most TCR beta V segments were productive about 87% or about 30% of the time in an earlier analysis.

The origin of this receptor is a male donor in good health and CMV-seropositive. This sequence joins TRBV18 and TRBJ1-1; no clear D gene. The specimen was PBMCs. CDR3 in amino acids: CASSPRLTGMMNTEAFF. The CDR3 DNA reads TGTGCCAGCTCACCACGCTTGACGGGGATGATGAACACTGAAGCTTTCTTT.